These 19 T cell receptor beta chains share one sample of origin, sequenced in a study of T cells in Graves' hyperthyroidism and ophthalmopathy. The investigators amplified TCR beta CDR3 regions from RNA transcripts. TCR CDR3 underwent first-round RT-PCR with the HTBI primer set. TCRdb reprocessed the multiplex PCR reads with MiXCR, giving one entry per CDR3 protein. This sample has 500,000 to 550,000 distinct CDR3 sequences, with just under 20% found just once. Sequencing used blood. All receptors derive from a man aged 35-49 years with Graves' ophthalmopathy.

This clonotype was counted ten times or more. The CDR3 is CASGSDQPQHF. Here the CDR3 DNA reads TGTGCCAGCGGCAGTGATCAGCCCCAGCATTTT. The genes are TRBV7-3 and TRBJ1-5; D is ambiguous. Trimming took off 8 bases at V and 5 bases at J, with 7 bases between the two ends. The CDR3 runs to 11 residues. Germline CDR1 reads SGHTA; CDR2 reads FQGTGA.

The table lists this clonotype with many counts. V usage is TRBV28 and J usage is TRBJ2-7; either TRBD1 or TRBD2 may supply D (5 bases each). This CDR3 contains 14 residues. V shed 1 base and J shed 7 bases, with 14 bases lying between them. Per germline, CDR1 MDHEN and CDR2 SYDVKM. CDR3 coding DNA: TGTGCCAGCAGTTTATACGGGACCTTACGAGAGCAGTACTTC. Translation gives CASSLYGTLREQYF.

The gene calls are TRBV5-1 and TRBJ2-4, with D possibly TRBD1 on 6 matching bases. CDR3 size: 13 residues. Trimming pared 0 bases from V and 7 bases from J, leaving 8 bases between. The germline CDR1 and CDR2 sequences are SGHRS and YFSETQ. The CDR3 region is CASSLDRGNIQYF. The CDR3, as DNA: TGCGCCAGCAGCTTGGATAGGGGGAACATTCAGTACTTC.

There are a few counts of this clonotype. The chain combines TRBV2 with TRBJ1-5; no firm D call. V was shortened by 8 bases and J by 2 bases, with 13 bases between the two germline ends. There are 14 residues in the CDR3. Germline V lookup: CDR1 SNHLY, CDR2 FYNNEI. The CDR3 DNA follows: TGTGCCAGCTGGGGATCAGATGGCAATCAGCCCCAGCATTTT. Translation: CASWGSDGNQPQHF.

This clonotype showed up just a few times. The chain joins TRBV19 to TRBJ1-1; TRBD1 is a possible D gene (6 bases). The CDR3 runs to 15 residues. Germline CDR1 and CDR2: LNHDA and SQIVND (reference sequence). V was trimmed by 5 bases and J by 2 bases, leaving 15 bases between them. The CDR3 DNA sequence: TGTGCCAGTAGTTGGGGGCAGAGAAAAAACACTGAAGCTTTCTTT. Amino acids: CASSWGQRKNTEAFF.

The chain recombines TRBV2 with TRBJ1-3, with a possible D match to TRBD1 (6 bases). V was shortened by 9 bases and J by 4 bases, with 19 bases between the two germline ends. The CDR3 totals 15 residues. The V gene's germline CDR1 is SNHLY and CDR2 FYNNEI. The CDR3 spells CARTVGRDTGNTIYF. CDR3 DNA sequence: TGTGCCAGGACAGTCGGCCGGGACACGGGAAACACCATATATTTT.

The genes are TRBV7-6 and TRBJ1-1, with D maybe TRBD1 (5 bases). Trimming pared 1 base from V and 0 bases from J, leaving 9 bases between. The CDR3 totals 15 residues. Germline V lookup: CDR1 SGHVS, CDR2 FNYEAQ. The CDR3 loop is CASSLGGEMNTEAFF. CDR3 sequence (DNA): TGTGCCAGCAGCTTAGGGGGGGAAATGAACACTGAAGCTTTCTTT.

This clonotype was picked up one time. As DNA, the CDR3 is TGTGCCACCGGGGACAGGGGCCTCGGTGAGCAGTTCTTC. Translation: CATGDRGLGEQFF. This chain links TRBV19 with TRBJ2-1, with TRBD1 matching over 10 bases. From germline, CDR1 is LNHDA and CDR2 SQIVND (reference sequence). The CDR3 is made up of 13 amino acids. V lost 10 bases and J lost 9; bases outside the gene matches: 9.

This clonotype occurred many times. CDR3 region: CSARRDEQFF. The CDR3 DNA reads TGCAGTGCTAGGAGGGATGAGCAGTTCTTC. The V call is TRBV20-1, the J call TRBJ2-1, with D tentatively TRBD2 (5 bases). This CDR3 spans 10 amino acids. V lost 3 bases and J lost 8, with 5 bases in between. Germline lookup yields CDR1 DFQATT and CDR2 SNEGSKA (reference sequence).

In this sample, this clonotype turned up many times. This rearrangement joins TRBV5-1 to TRBJ2-7, with 11 bases fitting TRBD2. The trim removed 1 base at V and 6 bases at J, leaving 6 bases unmatched. The CDR3 has 15 amino acids. Germline-derived CDR1 and CDR2 are SGHRS and YFSETQ. The DNA of the CDR3 is TGCGCCAGCAGCTTGTTAACTAGCGGGAGTACCGAGCAGTACTTC. Its protein product is CASSLLTSGSTEQYF.

This clonotype was observed many times. The rearrangement uses TRBV28 and TRBJ2-3; the match to TRBD1 covers 9 bases. Germline V lookup: CDR1 MDHEN, CDR2 SYDVKM. The CDR3 totals 15 residues. The junction had 6 bases not matched to a gene; V was cut back by 7 bases and J by 1 base. CDR3 DNA: TGTGCCAGCAACTCGGGACAGGGACGCACAGATACGCAGTATTTT. Translating it yields CASNSGQGRTDTQYF.

This clonotype has ten or more counts. J is TRBJ1-1 and V is TRBV7-4, with D possibly being TRBD1 (6 bases). This CDR3 has 17 amino acids. V lost 5 bases, J lost 4 bases, and 23 bases lay in between. Germline V gene sequence: CDR1 SGHVT, CDR2 SQSDAQ. The CDR3 sequence: CASSPPVLTGARTEAFF. The CDR3 bases are TGTGCCAGCAGCCCACCCGTATTGACGGGGGCGCGCACTGAAGCTTTCTTT. Based on the CDR3 plus reference TRBV7-4 and TRBJ1-1, the full variable domain is GAGVSQSPRYKVAKRGRDVALRCDSISGHVTLYWYRQTLGQGSEVLTYSQSDAQRDKSGRPSGRFSAERPERSVSTLKIQRTEQGDSAVYLCASSPPVLTGARTEAFFGQGTRLTVV.

The table lists this clonotype with a few counts. V usage is TRBV6-2 or TRBV6-3 and J usage is TRBJ1-2, with 7 bases fitting TRBD1. The CDR3 totals 13 residues. The V segment lost 4 bases and the J segment 7 bases; nucleotides outside the gene matches: 6. Germline assignment: CDR1 MNHEY and CDR2 SVGEGT. CDR3 bases: TGTGCCAGCAGTTTCACAGGGGTTTTTGGCTACACCTTC. Protein: CASSFTGVFGYTF.

V usage is TRBV3-2 and J usage is TRBJ2-3; TRBD1 is the table's D call and was not checked against the DNA. TRBV3-2 is reported as a pseudogene. The CDR3 is made up of 20 amino acids. As DNA, the CDR3 is TGTGCCAGCAGCCAAGATCAGGGGGCGGCCCTAAAGCCCACCCAGGATACGCAGTATTTT. It encodes CASSQDQGAALKPTQDTQYF.

The CDR3 region has the DNA TGCAGTGCCTTGACGGGACAGGCCCAAAATCAGCCCCAGCATTTT. Its translation: CSALTGQAQNQPQHF. V and J are TRBV20-1 and TRBJ1-5; 8 bases map to TRBD1. Germline values: CDR1 DFQATT, CDR2 SNEGSKA (reference sequence). This CDR3 comprises 15 residues. With 6 bases clipped from V and 4 bases from J, the junction kept 11 bases outside the gene matches.

The table lists this clonotype with many counts. The rearrangement uses TRBV20-1 and TRBJ1-6; D not certain. Per the germline V gene, CDR1 is DFQATT and CDR2 is SNEGSKA (reference sequence). V lost 3 bases and J lost 8, with 11 bases in between. This CDR3 is 13 amino acids long. The CDR3 region has the DNA TGCAGTGCTAGGACACTTCGGGATTCACCCCTCCACTTT. Protein product: CSARTLRDSPLHF.

The gene calls are TRBV7-2 and TRBJ2-5, with 9 bases lining up with TRBD2. V lost 5 bases, J lost 1 base, and 8 bases stayed unmatched. Germline V gene lookup returns CDR1 SGHTA and CDR2 FQGNSA. The CDR3 length is 16 residues. CDR3 loop: CASSLGAGGTQETQYF. The CDR3 nucleotides read TGTGCCAGCAGCCTAGGGGCGGGGGGGACCCAAGAGACCCAGTACTTC.

This clonotype was detected ten times or more. The rearrangement uses TRBV28 and TRBJ1-5, with D hard to call. V lost 6 bases and J 1 base, leaving 13 bases between the germline ends. CDR1 and CDR2 (germline): MDHEN, SYDVKM. The CDR3 totals 15 residues. The CDR3 DNA follows: TGTGCCAGCAGCCGAGAAGGTGGGAGCAATCAGCCCCAGCATTTT. Amino acids: CASSREGGSNQPQHF.

V is TRBV6-2 or TRBV6-3 and J is TRBJ2-1, with D possibly being TRBD1 or TRBD2 (6 bases each). The CDR3 loop spans 21 amino acids. Germline-derived CDR1 and CDR2 are MNHEY and SVGEGT. Trimming pared 2 bases from V and 3 bases from J, leaving 29 bases between. The CDR3 spells CASSYEGGFEGGTIFYNEQFF. DNA for the CDR3: TGTGCCAGCAGTTACGAGGGGGGCTTTGAGGGGGGTACGATTTTCTACAATGAGCAGTTCTTC.